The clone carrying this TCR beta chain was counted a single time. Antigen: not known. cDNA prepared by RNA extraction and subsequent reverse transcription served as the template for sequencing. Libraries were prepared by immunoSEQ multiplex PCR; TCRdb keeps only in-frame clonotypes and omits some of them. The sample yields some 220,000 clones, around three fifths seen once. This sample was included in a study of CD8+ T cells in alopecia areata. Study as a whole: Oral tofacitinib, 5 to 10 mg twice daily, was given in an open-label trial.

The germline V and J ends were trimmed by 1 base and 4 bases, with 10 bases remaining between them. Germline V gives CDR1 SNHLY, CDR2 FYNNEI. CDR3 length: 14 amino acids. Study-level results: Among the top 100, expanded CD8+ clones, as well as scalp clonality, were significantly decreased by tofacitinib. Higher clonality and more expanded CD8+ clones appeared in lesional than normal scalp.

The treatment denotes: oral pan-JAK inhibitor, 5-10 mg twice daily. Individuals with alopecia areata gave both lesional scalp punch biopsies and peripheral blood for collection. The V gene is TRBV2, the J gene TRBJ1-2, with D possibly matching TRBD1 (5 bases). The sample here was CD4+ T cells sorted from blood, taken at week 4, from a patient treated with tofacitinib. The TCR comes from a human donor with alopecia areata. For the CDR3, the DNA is TGTGCCAGCAGTGAAGTGAGAGGGACCTATGGCTACACCTTC. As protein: CASSEVRGTYGYTF.